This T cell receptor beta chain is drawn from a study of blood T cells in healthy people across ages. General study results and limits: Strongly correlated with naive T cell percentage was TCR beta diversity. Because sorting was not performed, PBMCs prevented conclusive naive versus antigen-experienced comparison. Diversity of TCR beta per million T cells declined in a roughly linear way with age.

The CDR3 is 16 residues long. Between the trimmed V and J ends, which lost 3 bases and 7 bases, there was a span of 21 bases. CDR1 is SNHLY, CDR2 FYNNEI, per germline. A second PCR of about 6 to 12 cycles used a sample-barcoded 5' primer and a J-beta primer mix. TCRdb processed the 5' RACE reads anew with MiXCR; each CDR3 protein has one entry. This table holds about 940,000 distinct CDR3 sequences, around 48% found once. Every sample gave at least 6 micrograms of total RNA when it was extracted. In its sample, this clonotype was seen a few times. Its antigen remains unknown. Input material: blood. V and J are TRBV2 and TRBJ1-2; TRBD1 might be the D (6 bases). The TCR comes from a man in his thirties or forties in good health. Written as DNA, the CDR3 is TGTGCCAGCAGTGAGGACGGACAGCGGTTTATGGGTGGCTACACCTTC. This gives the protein CASSEDGQRFMGGYTF.